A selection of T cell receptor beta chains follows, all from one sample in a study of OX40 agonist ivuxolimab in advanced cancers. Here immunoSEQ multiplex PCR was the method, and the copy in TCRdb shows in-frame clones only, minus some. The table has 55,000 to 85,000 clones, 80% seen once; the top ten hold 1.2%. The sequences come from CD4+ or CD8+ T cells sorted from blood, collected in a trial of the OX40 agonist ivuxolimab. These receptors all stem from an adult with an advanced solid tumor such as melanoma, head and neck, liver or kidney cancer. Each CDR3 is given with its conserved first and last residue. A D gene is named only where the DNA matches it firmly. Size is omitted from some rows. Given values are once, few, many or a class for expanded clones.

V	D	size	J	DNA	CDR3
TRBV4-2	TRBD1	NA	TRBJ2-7	TGTGCCAGCAGCCAAGAGACAGGGCGGTACGAGCAGTACTTC	CASSQETGRYEQYF
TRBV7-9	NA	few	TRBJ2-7	TGTGCCAGCAGCAAACAGGTTTACGAGCAGTACTTC	CASSKQVYEQYF
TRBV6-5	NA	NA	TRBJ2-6	TGTGCCACCTCGGCAAGTACTGGGGCCAACGTCCTGACTTTC	CATSASTGANVLTF
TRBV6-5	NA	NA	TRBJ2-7	TGTGCCAGCAGTCGCAGCTACGAGCAGTACTTC	CASSRSYEQYF
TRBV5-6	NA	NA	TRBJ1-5	TGTGCCAGCATCCGGACAGAGAGATGGCAGCCCCAGCATTTT	CASIRTERWQPQHF
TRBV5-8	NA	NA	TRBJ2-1	TGTGCCAGCAGCTTGGTCAGGGATCTCTACAATGAGCAGTTCTTC	CASSLVRDLYNEQFF
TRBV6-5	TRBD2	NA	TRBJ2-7	TGTGCCAGCAGTTACGAATCGGGGGGAGTCTACGAGCAGTACTTC	CASSYESGGVYEQYF
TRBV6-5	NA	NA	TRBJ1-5	TGTGCCAGCAGTTACTCGGAGGGATCTCAGCCCCAGCATTTT	CASSYSEGSQPQHF
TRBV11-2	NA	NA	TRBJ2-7	TGTGCCAGCAGCCCGGACCGGTACGAGCAGTACTTC	CASSPDRYEQYF
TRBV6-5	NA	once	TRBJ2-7	TGTGCCAGCAGTTACGATTCCTACGAGCAGTACTTC	CASSYDSYEQYF